The 2 T cell receptor beta chains below were found in one sample sequenced in a study of CD8+ T cells in alopecia areata. RNA extraction and reverse transcription yielded cDNA as sequencing template. Repertoires were generated with immunoSEQ multiplex PCR, while TCRdb's copy carries only in-frame clones and drops some. The sample has 9,500 to 15,000 clones, about 61% seen once. Lesional scalp punch biopsies and peripheral blood came from alopecia areata patients. Specimen: skin. The receptor source for this set is a human donor with alopecia areata.

V is TRBV14 and J is TRBJ2-1; no reliable D call. The CDR3 runs 13 residues. The V gene lost 4 bases and the J gene lost 5 bases, with 9 bases spanning the gap. CDR1 is SGHDN, CDR2 FVKESK, per germline. CDR3 DNA sequence: TGTGCCAGCAGCCGGGGTAAGAACAATGAGCAGTTCTTC. It codes for CASSRGKNNEQFF.

The V gene is TRBV11-2, the J gene TRBJ2-5, with a possible D match to TRBD1 (6 bases). V was shortened by 2 bases and J by 1 base, with 11 bases between the two germline ends. CDR3 size: 15 residues. Germline V gives CDR1 SGHAT, CDR2 FQNNGV. CDR3 nucleotide sequence: TGTGCCAGCAGCTTAAAGGGGGAATTCCAAGAGACCCAGTACTTC. Its translation: CASSLKGEFQETQYF.